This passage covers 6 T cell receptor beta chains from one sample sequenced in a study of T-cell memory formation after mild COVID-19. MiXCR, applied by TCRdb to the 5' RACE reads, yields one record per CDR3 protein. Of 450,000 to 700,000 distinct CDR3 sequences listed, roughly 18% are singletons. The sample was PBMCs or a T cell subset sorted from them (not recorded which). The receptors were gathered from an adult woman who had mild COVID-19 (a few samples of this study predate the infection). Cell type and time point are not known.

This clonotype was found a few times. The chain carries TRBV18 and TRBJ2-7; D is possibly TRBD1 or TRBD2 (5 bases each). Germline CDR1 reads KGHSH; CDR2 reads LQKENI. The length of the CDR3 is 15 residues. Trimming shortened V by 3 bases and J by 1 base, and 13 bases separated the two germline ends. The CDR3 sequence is CASSPTGLLSYEQYF. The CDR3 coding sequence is TGTGCCAGCTCACCCACAGGACTCCTATCCTACGAGCAGTACTTC.

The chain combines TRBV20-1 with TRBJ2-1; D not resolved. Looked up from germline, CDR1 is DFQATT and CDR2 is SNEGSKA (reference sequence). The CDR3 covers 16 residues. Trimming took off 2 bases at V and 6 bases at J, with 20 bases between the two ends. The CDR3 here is CSARSQTRPLGNEQFF. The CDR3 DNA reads TGCAGTGCTAGATCCCAAACCCGACCCCTGGGCAATGAGCAGTTCTTC.

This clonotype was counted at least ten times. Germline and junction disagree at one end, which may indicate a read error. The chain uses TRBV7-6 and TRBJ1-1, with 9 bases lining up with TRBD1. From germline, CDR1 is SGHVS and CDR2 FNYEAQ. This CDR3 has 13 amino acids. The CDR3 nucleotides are TGCGCCAGCAGCCGGACAGGGGACACTGAAGCTTTCTTT. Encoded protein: CASSRTGDTEAFF. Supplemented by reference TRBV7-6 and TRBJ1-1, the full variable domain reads GAGVSQSPRYKVTKRGQDVALRCDPISGHVSLYWYRQALGQGPEFLTYFNYEAQQDKSGLPNDRFSAERPEGSISTLTIQRTEQRDSAMYRCASSRTGDTEAFFGQGTRLTVV.

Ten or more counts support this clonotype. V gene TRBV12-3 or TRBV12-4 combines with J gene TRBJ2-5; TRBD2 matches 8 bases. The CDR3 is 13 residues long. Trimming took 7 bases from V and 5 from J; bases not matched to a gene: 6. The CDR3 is CASTKTSDETQYF. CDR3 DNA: TGTGCCAGCACTAAGACTAGCGATGAGACCCAGTACTTC.

This CDR3 reads CAWRTGTSYNEQFF. CDR3 in DNA: TGTGCCTGGAGAACCGGGACCTCCTACAATGAGCAGTTCTTC. The rearrangement uses TRBV30 and TRBJ2-1; D tentatively fits TRBD1 or TRBD2 (5 bases each). V lost 3 bases and J 0 bases, leaving 9 bases between the germline ends. Germline CDR1 and CDR2: GTSNPN and SVGIG (reference sequence). This CDR3 comprises 14 residues.

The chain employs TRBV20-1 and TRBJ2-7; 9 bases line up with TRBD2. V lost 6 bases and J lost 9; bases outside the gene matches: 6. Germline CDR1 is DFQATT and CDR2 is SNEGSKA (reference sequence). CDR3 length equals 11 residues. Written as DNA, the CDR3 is TGCAGTGCCTTGGGACTAGCCGTGCAGTACTTC. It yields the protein CSALGLAVQYF.